These 2 T cell receptor beta chains were sequenced from one sample in a study of T cell responses to AZD1222 COVID-19 vaccine. Assay: immunoSEQ multiplex PCR; the TCRdb copy retains only in-frame clones and omits some. The sample contains around 170,000 clones, about 91% of which appear only once. The starting material was peripheral blood, obtained on day 0 of AZD1222 vaccination. Source of these receptors: an adult in good health.

The V gene is TRBV28, the J gene TRBJ2-7; 7 nucleotides line up with TRBD2. Losses at the gene ends were 2 bases for V and 4 bases for J; bases not matched to a gene: 2. Germline V CDR1 and CDR2: MDHEN, SYDVKM. The CDR3 sequence is 13 residues long. This chain's CDR3 is CASSLVGGYEQYF. DNA of the CDR3: TGTGCCAGCAGTTTAGTGGGGGGGTACGAGCAGTACTTC.

The chain employs TRBV6-5 and TRBJ1-4; unclear D gene. The germline CDR1 and CDR2 sequences are MNHEY and SVGAGI. The CDR3 contains 15 residues. The ends were cut back, 6 bases at V and 0 bases at J, with 11 bases in the middle. CDR3 DNA: TGTGCCAGCAGCCGAGACCTTTCAACTAATGAAAAACTGTTTTTT. This translates into CASSRDLSTNEKLFF.